The 25 T cell receptor beta chains below were found in one sample sequenced in a study of blood T cell repertoires in COVID-19. Libraries were prepared by immunoSEQ multiplex PCR; TCRdb keeps only in-frame clonotypes and omits some of them. The sample lists 250,000 or so clones, 65% to 90% occurring once. Sequences were obtained from peripheral blood. All receptors derive from a middle-aged man who had recovered from COVID-19.

J is TRBJ2-5 and V is TRBV3-1 (or the pseudogene TRBV3-2); 9 bases map to TRBD2. This CDR3 comprises 16 residues. Losses at the gene ends were 4 bases for V and 6 bases for J; bases not matched to a gene: 12. CDR1 and CDR2 (germline): LGHDT, YNNKEL (reference sequence). CDR3 DNA: TGTGCCAGCAGCCCTGCTTCGGCGGGGGGGCCGCAGACCCAGTACTTC. Its translation: CASSPASAGGPQTQYF.

The chain recombines TRBV18 with TRBJ2-2; TRBD1 is a possible D gene (6 bases). CDR1 and CDR2 from the germline V gene are KGHSH and LQKENI. Trimming cost V 2 bases and J 0 bases, with 13 bases left between them. This CDR3 has 17 amino acids. This CDR3 reads CASSPNPGGANTGELFF. The CDR3 nucleotides read TGTGCCAGCTCACCAAACCCTGGGGGCGCGAACACCGGGGAGCTGTTTTTT.

This chain links TRBV12-3 or TRBV12-4 with TRBJ2-2; D not certain. The CDR3 consists of 13 residues. V lost 5 bases and J 6 bases, leaving 10 bases between the germline ends. CDR3: CASSRVVAGELFF. The DNA of the CDR3 is TGTGCCAGCAGTAGAGTGGTCGCCGGGGAGCTGTTTTTT.

This sequence joins TRBV11-3 and TRBJ1-2, with 8 nucleotides matching TRBD1. The CDR3 extends over 13 amino acids. V was clipped by 5 bases and J by 6 bases; unmatched bases: 5. Germline assignment: CDR1 SGHNT and CDR2 YENEEA. The CDR3 sequence: CASSGQGAHGYTF. CDR3 nucleotides: TGTGCCAGCAGCGGGCAGGGGGCGCATGGCTACACCTTC. Supplemented by reference TRBV11-3 and TRBJ1-2, the full variable domain reads EAGVVQSPRYKIIEKKQPVAFWCNPISGHNTLYWYLQNLGQGPELLIRYENEEAVDDSQLPKDRFSAERLKGVDSTLKIQPAELGDSAVYLCASSGQGAHGYTFGSGTRLTVV.

J is TRBJ2-1 and V is TRBV6-5, with 10 bases aligning to TRBD2. This CDR3 is built from 16 residues. Per the germline V gene, CDR1 is MNHEY and CDR2 is SVGAGI. The V and J ends lost 2 bases and 0 bases, in that order; junction bases with no gene match: 1. Here the CDR3 DNA reads TGTGCCAGCAGTTACACTAGCGGGAACTCCTACAATGAGCAGTTCTTC. Translation gives CASSYTSGNSYNEQFF.

In its sample, this clone was seen once. The V and J genes are TRBV6-6 and TRBJ2-2, with 7 positions matching TRBD1. The CDR3 contains 16 residues. CDR1 MNHNY and CDR2 SVGAGI come from the germline V gene (reference sequence). Trimming at V came to 2 bases and at J to 6 bases, leaving 9 bases not matched to a gene. The CDR3 spells CASSYRQGEGAGELFF. The CDR3 nucleotides read TGTGCCAGCAGTTACAGGCAGGGGGAAGGGGCCGGGGAGCTGTTTTTT.

This rearrangement joins TRBV5-1 to TRBJ1-1; 8 nucleotides line up with TRBD1. The J segment lost 4 bases and the V segment lost 4 bases, leaving 3 bases of the junction unmatched. CDR3 size: 13 residues. The germline gives CDR1 SGHRS, CDR2 YFSETQ. CDR3 bases: TGCGCCAGCAGCACCGACAGGGGCACTGAAGCTTTCTTT. This codes for CASSTDRGTEAFF.

The chain joins TRBV10-2 to TRBJ2-2; 16 nucleotides align to TRBD2. With V trimmed by 11 bases and J by 7 bases, 4 bases remained unmatched. The CDR3 covers 14 residues. CDR1 and CDR2 from the germline V gene are WSHSY and SAAADI. The CDR3 loop is CAGTSGRAIGELFF. The DNA for the CDR3 is TGCGCCGGGACTAGCGGGAGGGCCATCGGGGAGCTGTTTTTT.

The chain couples TRBV4-3 to TRBJ2-7; 7 bases line up with TRBD1. Trimming at V came to 1 base and at J to 7 bases, leaving 4 bases not matched to a gene. This CDR3 comprises 13 residues. Looked up from germline, CDR1 is LGHNA and CDR2 is YSLEER. CDR3 loop: CASSQVRGREQYF. The CDR3 nucleotides are TGCGCCAGCAGCCAAGTGAGGGGGCGGGAGCAGTACTTC.

This clone showed up just once. The rearrangement links TRBV5-6 to TRBJ1-2, with a tentative D call TRBD1 (6 bases). CDR1 and CDR2 from the germline V gene are SGHDT and YYEEEE. With 0 bases removed from V and 3 bases from J, the gap between germline ends came to 15 bases. The CDR3 totals 16 residues. Written as DNA, the CDR3 is TGTGCCAGCAGCTTGGCAGGGGCGGGGGATTACTATGGCTACACCTTC. Translating it yields CASSLAGAGDYYGYTF.

This clone was detected once. The chain combines TRBV2 with TRBJ1-2; tentatively, D is TRBD1 (5 bases). The ends were cut back, 1 base at V and 7 bases at J, with 13 bases in the middle. CDR1 is SNHLY and CDR2 is FYNNEI in the germline V gene. There are 14 residues in the CDR3. The CDR3 is CASSEEGLGGGYTF. The DNA of the CDR3 is TGTGCCAGCAGTGAAGAGGGGCTCGGGGGTGGCTACACCTTC.

This chain links TRBV25-1 with TRBJ2-3; 7 bases align to TRBD2. The CDR3 extends over 18 amino acids. V dropped 2 bases and J dropped 0; count of bases not matched to a gene: 11. CDR1 is MGHDK and CDR2 is SYGVNS in the germline V gene. Written as DNA, the CDR3 is TGTGCCAGCAGTGAAATTGGGGGGGATTATCAGAGCACAGATACGCAGTATTTT. Translating gives CASSEIGGDYQSTDTQYF.

J is TRBJ2-2 and V is TRBV5-1; 7 bases match TRBD1. Per germline, CDR1 SGHRS and CDR2 YFSETQ. The junction had 5 bases not matched to a gene; V was cut back by 4 bases and J by 8 bases. This CDR3 has 13 amino acids. CDR3 sequence (DNA): TGCGCCAGCAGCCCCGGACAGGCTGGGGAGCTGTTTTTT. This encodes CASSPGQAGELFF. Complete variable domain (other parts from reference TRBV5-1 and TRBJ2-2): KAGVTQTPRYLIKTRGQQVTLSCSPISGHRSVSWYQQTPGQGLQFLFEYFSETQRNKGNFPGRFSGRQFSNSRSEMNVSTLELGDSALYLCASSPGQAGELFFGEGSRLTVL.

The chain links TRBV6-5 to TRBJ2-1; 11 positions match TRBD1. Trimming took 0 bases from V and 8 from J; bases not matched to a gene: 6. The germline V gene has CDR1 MNHEY and CDR2 SVGAGI. The CDR3 extends over 16 amino acids. The CDR3 sequence is CASSYSRTGGRDEQFF. The CDR3, as DNA: TGTGCCAGCAGTTACTCGAGGACAGGGGGCAGGGATGAGCAGTTCTTC.

The V gene is TRBV6-2 or TRBV6-3, the J gene TRBJ1-6; 9 bases line up with TRBD1. Trimming removed 5 bases from V and 10 bases from J; junction bases left unmatched: 9. CDR1 and CDR2 (germline): MNHEY, SVGEGT. CDR3 size: 15 residues. This CDR3 is CASSRETGGISPLHF. Here the CDR3 DNA reads TGTGCCAGCAGTCGGGAGACAGGGGGAATATCACCCCTCCACTTT.

The chain carries TRBV18 and TRBJ2-1, with D perhaps TRBD1 (6 bases). The CDR3 is made up of 14 amino acids. V lost 6 bases and J lost 0, with 9 bases in between. Germline V gene data show CDR1 as KGHSH and CDR2 as LQKENI. CDR3 amino acids: CASSTGSSYNEQFF. In nucleotides, the CDR3 is TGTGCCAGCTCGACAGGAAGCTCCTACAATGAGCAGTTCTTC.

Concerning this clone itself: Other nucleotide sequences from this sample produce the same CDR3. This chain uses TRBV4-3 with TRBJ2-1; D might be TRBD2 (6 bases). This CDR3 is built from 15 residues. The germline V gene has CDR1 LGHNA and CDR2 YSLEER. V dropped 3 bases and J dropped 2 bases, with 11 bases sitting between them. The CDR3 sequence: CASSQGGGAYNEQFF. The CDR3 nucleotides are TGCGCCAGCAGCCAGGGAGGCGGCGCCTACAATGAGCAGTTCTTC.

The chain recombines TRBV7-2 with TRBJ2-7; tentative D call: TRBD1 (5 bases). The CDR3 spans 14 residues. Germline values: CDR1 SGHTA, CDR2 FQGNSA. Trimming took off 1 base at V and 3 bases at J, with 10 bases between the two ends. The CDR3, as DNA: TGTGCCAGCAGCTTAGGTAGGGGCGGCTACGAGCAGTACTTC. It encodes CASSLGRGGYEQYF.

This clone was counted ten times or more. Other nucleotide sequences from this sample produce the same CDR3. This rearrangement joins TRBV7-6 to TRBJ2-1, with 7 bases identical to TRBD2. The CDR3 length is 15 residues. CDR1 and CDR2 (germline): SGHVS, FNYEAQ. V shed 5 bases and J 0 bases; nucleotides not matched to a gene: 4. DNA of the CDR3: TGTGCCAGCAGCCTCAGCGGGATCTCCTACAATGAGCAGTTCTTC. This encodes CASSLSGISYNEQFF.

The chain has TRBV7-9 and TRBJ1-2, with 7 bases fitting TRBD1. The ends lost 5 bases at V and 3 bases at J; junction bases unmatched: 3. The germline CDR1 and CDR2 sequences are SEHNR and FQNEAQ (reference sequence). This CDR3 contains 13 residues. CDR3 in DNA: TGTGCCAGCAGCCTCCAGGGGGACTATGGCTACACCTTC. It encodes CASSLQGDYGYTF. The full variable domain, in which reference TRBV7-9 and TRBJ1-2 provide the parts outside the CDR3, is DTGVSQNPRHKITKRGQNVTFRCDPISEHNRLYWYRQTLGQGPEFLTYFQNEAQLEKSRLLSDRFSAERPKGSFSTLEIQRTEQGDSAMYLCASSLQGDYGYTFGSGTRLTVV.

This clone turned up a few times. The rearrangement uses TRBV5-6 and TRBJ2-3; a weak D match, TRBD1 (5 bases). With 0 bases removed from V and 6 bases from J, the gap between germline ends came to 8 bases. Germline V gene lookup returns CDR1 SGHDT and CDR2 YYEEEE. CDR3 length: 13 amino acids. The CDR3 bases are TGTGCCAGCAGCTTGGGGGGCGTGGATACGCAGTATTTT. It encodes CASSLGGVDTQYF.

The chain carries TRBV30 and TRBJ2-2, with a weak D call TRBD2 (6 bases). The germline gives CDR1 GTSNPN, CDR2 SVGIG (reference sequence). The CDR3 loop spans 17 amino acids. V was trimmed by 2 bases and J by 1 base, leaving 17 bases between them. CDR3 protein: CAWSPNQWGGNTGELFF. CDR3 DNA: TGTGCCTGGAGTCCGAATCAATGGGGAGGGAACACCGGGGAGCTGTTTTTT.

In its sample, this clone was seen a few times. The chain links TRBV7-2 to TRBJ1-3; D perhaps matches TRBD1 (6 bases). This CDR3 has 17 amino acids. The V end lost 6 bases, the J end lost 0 bases, and 18 bases lay between the germline ends. Germline CDR1 reads SGHTA; CDR2 reads FQGNSA. Written as DNA, the CDR3 is TGTGCCAGCAGTATTGTTACCTCGGGACACTCTGGAAACACCATATATTTT. Translation gives CASSIVTSGHSGNTIYF.

The chain links TRBV19 to TRBJ2-6; D is perhaps TRBD2 (7 bases). CDR3 size: 22 residues. The ends were cut back, 1 base at V and 0 bases at J, with 25 bases in the middle. Germline assignment: CDR1 LNHDA and CDR2 SQIVND (reference sequence). CDR3 loop: CASSIGPWGGLTSISGANVLTF. The CDR3 DNA reads as TGTGCCAGTAGTATAGGGCCCTGGGGGGGCCTTACATCCATCTCTGGGGCCAACGTCCTGACTTTC.

This chain uses TRBV5-4 with TRBJ2-3; 11 nucleotides line up with TRBD2. V lost 2 bases and J lost 0; bases outside the gene matches: 2. The CDR3 consists of 16 residues. Germline values: CDR1 SGHNT, CDR2 YYREEE (reference sequence). The CDR3 bases are TGTGCCAGCAGCTTCCGACTAGCGGGGAGCACAGATACGCAGTATTTT. Amino acid sequence: CASSFRLAGSTDTQYF. Supplemented by reference TRBV5-4 and TRBJ2-3, the full variable domain reads ETGVTQSPTHLIKTRGQQVTLRCSSQSGHNTVSWYQQALGQGPQFIFQYYREEENGRGNFPPRFSGLQFPNYSSELNVNALELDDSALYLCASSFRLAGSTDTQYFGPGTRLTVL.